The present entry profiles one TCR beta chain with its context. This sample was included in a study of blood T cell repertoires in COVID-19. At the level of the study: Samples representing acute and convalescent COVID-19 were sourced from the United States, Italy and Spain. Sources were T cells, B-cell-depleted T cells, or PBMCs; the material itself was cDNA or gDNA.

Ages ranged from about 18 to 89 years, with residence in about 23 US areas. In the original analysis: By means of reference gene primer amplification, nucleated cell counts were estimated. Sequencing was performed with immunoSEQ multiplex PCR; in TCRdb, only in-frame clones are kept and a portion is missing. The V and J calls and clone size come from that table; D and trimming were worked out from the DNA. The sample records some 250,000 clones, approximately 91% being singletons. Between the trimmed V and J ends, which lost 5 bases and 4 bases, there was a span of 15 bases. Germline-derived CDR1 and CDR2 are SGHAT and FQNNGV. The CDR3 runs to 15 residues.

The chain carries TRBV11-2 and TRBJ2-1, with D possibly matching TRBD1 (6 bases). This TCR came from a middle-aged woman with acute COVID-19. The sample was PBMCs or T cells enriched from blood (not recorded which). DNA of the CDR3: TGTGCCAGCAGCCCTGGGCAGGGGTCTTACAATGAGCAGTTCTTC. Protein product: CASSPGQGSYNEQFF.